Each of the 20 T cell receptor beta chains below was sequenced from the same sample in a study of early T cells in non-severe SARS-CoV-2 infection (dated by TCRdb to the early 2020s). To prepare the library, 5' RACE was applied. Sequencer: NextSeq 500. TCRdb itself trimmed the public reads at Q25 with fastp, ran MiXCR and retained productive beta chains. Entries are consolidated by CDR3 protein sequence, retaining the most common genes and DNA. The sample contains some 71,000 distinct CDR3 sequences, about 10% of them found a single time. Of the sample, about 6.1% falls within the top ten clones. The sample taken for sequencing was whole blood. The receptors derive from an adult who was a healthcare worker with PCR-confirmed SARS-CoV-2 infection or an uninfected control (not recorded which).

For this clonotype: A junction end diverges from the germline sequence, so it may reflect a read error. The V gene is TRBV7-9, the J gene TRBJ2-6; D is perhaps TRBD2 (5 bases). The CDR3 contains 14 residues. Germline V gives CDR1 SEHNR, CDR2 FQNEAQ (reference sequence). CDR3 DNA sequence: TGCAGTCTCGGGGTTGTTTCTGGGGCCAACGTCCTGACTTTC. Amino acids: CSLGVVSGANVLTF.

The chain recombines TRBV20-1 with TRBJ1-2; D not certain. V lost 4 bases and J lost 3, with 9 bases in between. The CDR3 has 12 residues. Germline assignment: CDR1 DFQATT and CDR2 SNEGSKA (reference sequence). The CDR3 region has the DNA TGCAGTGCTATACGAACCGACTATGGCTACACCTTC. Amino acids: CSAIRTDYGYTF.

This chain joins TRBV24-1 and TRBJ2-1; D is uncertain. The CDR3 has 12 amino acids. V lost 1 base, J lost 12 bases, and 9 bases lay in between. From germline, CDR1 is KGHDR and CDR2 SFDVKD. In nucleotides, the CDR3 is TGTGCCACCAGTGATTTATCCGGAGCGCAGTTCTTC. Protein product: CATSDLSGAQFF.

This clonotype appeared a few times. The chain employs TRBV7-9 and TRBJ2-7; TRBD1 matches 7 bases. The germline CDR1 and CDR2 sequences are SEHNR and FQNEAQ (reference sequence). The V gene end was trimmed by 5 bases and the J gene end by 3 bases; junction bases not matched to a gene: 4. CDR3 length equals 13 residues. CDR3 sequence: CASSGGQDYEQYF. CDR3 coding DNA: TGTGCCAGCAGCGGTGGACAGGACTACGAGCAGTACTTC.

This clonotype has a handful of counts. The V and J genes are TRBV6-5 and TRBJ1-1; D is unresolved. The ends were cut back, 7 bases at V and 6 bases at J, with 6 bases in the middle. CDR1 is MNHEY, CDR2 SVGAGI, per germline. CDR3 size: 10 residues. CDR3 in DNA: TGTGCCAGCATTTTCTCTGAAGCTTTCTTT. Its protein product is CASIFSEAFF.

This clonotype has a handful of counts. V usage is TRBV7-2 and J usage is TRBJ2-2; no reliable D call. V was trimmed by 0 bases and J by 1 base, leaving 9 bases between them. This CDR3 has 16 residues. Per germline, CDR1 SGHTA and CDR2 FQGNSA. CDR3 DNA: TGTGCCAGCAGCTTAGCGCGAATGGTGAACACCGGGGAGCTGTTTTTT. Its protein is CASSLARMVNTGELFF. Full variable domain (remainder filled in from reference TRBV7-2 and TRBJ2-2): GAGVSQSPSNKVTEKGKDVELRCDPISGHTALYWYRQSLGQGLEFLIYFQGNSAPDKSGLPSDRFSAERTGGSVSTLTIQRTQQEDSAVYLCASSLARMVNTGELFFGEGSRLTVL.

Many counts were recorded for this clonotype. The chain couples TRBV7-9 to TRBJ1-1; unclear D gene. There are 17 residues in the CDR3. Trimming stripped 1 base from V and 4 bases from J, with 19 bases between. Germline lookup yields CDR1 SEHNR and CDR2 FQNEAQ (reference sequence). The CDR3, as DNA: TGTGCCAGCAGCTTAGTTGTCGGTAACTTAATGTCCACTGAAGCTTTCTTT. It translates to CASSLVVGNLMSTEAFF.

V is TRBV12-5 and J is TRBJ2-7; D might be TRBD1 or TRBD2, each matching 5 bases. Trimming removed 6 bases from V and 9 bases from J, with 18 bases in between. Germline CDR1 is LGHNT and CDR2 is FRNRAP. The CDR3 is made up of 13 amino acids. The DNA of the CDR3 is TGTGCTAGTGGGACAGACCAGGGACGGGGGCAGTACTTC. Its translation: CASGTDQGRGQYF.

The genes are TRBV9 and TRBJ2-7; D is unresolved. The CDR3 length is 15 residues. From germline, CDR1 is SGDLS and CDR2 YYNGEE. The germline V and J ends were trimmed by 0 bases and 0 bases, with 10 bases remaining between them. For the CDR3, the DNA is TGTGCCAGCAGCGTAGGTGGGGTCACCTCCTACGAGCAGTACTTC. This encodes CASSVGGVTSYEQYF.

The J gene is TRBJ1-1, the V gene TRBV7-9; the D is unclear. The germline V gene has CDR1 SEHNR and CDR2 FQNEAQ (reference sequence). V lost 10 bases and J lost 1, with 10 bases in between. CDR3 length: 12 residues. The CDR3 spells CATGRENTEAFF. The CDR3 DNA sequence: TGTGCCACCGGTCGGGAGAACACTGAAGCTTTCTTT.

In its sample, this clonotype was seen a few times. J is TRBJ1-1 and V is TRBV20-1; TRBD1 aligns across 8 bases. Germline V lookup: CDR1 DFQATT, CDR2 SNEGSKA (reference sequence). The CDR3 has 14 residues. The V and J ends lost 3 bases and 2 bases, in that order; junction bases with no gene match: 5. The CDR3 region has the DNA TGCAGTGCTAGTCAGGGGGCCACAAACACTGAAGCTTTCTTT. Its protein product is CSASQGATNTEAFF.

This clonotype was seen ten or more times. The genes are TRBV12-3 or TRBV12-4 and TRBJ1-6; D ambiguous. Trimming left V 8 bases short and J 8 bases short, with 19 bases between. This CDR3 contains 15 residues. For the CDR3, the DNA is TGTGCCAGCTCAAGGAACCCCGGATTTGATTCACCCCTCCACTTT. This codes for CASSRNPGFDSPLHF.

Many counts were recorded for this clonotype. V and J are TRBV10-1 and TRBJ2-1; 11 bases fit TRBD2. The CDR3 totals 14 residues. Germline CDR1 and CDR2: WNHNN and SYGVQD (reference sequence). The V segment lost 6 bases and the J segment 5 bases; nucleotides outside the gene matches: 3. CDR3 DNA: TGCGCCAGCAGACCGGGACTAGCGGACAATGAGCAGTTCTTC. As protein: CASRPGLADNEQFF.

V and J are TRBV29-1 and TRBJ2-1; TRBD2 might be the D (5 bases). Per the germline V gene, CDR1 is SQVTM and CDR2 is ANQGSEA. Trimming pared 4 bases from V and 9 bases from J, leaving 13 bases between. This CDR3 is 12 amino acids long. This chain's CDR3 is CSVGRTRGEQFF. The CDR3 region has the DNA TGCAGCGTTGGCCGCACCCGGGGTGAGCAGTTCTTC.

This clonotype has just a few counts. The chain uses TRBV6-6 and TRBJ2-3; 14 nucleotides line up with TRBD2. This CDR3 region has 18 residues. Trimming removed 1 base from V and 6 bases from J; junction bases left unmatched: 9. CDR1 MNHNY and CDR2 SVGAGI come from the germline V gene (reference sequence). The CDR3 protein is CASSYYKRLAGGVDTQYF. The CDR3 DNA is TGTGCCAGCAGTTACTACAAACGACTAGCGGGAGGGGTTGATACGCAGTATTTT.

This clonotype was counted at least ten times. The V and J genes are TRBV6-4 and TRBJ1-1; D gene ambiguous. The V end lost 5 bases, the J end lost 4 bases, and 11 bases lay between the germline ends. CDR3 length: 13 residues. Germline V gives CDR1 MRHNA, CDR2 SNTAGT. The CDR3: CASSRTAGTEAFF. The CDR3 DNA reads TGTGCCAGCAGTCGTACAGCAGGCACTGAAGCTTTCTTT.

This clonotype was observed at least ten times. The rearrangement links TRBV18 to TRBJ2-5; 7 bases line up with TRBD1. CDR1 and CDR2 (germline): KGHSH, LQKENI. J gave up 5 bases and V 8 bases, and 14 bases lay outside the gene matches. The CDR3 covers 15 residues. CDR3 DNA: TGTGCCAGCAAATTTGAAGGGGGCGCGGAGGAGACCCAGTACTTC. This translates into CASKFEGGAEETQYF. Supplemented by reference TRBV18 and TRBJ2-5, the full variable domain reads NAGVMQNPRHLVRRRGQEARLRCSPMKGHSHVYWYRQLPEEGLKFMVYLQKENIIDESGMPKERFSAEFPKEGPSILRIQQVVRGDSAAYFCASKFEGGAEETQYFGPGTRLLVL.

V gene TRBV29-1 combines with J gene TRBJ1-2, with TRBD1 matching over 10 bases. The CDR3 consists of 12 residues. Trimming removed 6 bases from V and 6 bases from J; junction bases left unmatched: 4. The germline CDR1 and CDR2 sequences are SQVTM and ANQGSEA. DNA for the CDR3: TGCAGCGTCGGGACAGGGGCGCATGGCTACACCTTC. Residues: CSVGTGAHGYTF.

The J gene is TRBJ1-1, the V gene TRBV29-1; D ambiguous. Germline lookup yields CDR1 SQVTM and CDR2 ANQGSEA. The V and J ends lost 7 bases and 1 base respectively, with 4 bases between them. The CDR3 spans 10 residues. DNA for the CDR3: TGCAGCGGCAGGAACACTGAAGCTTTCTTT. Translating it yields CSGRNTEAFF. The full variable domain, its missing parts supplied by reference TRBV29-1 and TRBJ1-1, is SAVISQKPSRDICQRGTSLTIQCQVDSQVTMMFWYRQQPGQSLTLIATANQGSEATYESGFVIDKFPISRPNLTFSTLTVSNMSPEDSSIYLCSGRNTEAFFGQGTRLTVV.

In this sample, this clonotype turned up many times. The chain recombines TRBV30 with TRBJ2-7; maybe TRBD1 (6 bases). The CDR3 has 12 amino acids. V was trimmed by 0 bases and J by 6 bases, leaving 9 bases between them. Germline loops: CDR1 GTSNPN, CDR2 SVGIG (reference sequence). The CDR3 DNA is TGTGCCTGGAGTGTACAGGGTTCCGAGCAGTACTTC. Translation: CAWSVQGSEQYF. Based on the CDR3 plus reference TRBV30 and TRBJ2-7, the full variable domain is SQTIHQWPATLVQPVGSPLSLECTVEGTSNPNLYWYRQAAGRGLQLLFYSVGIGQISSEVPQNLSASRPQDRQFILSSKKLLLSDSGFYLCAWSVQGSEQYFGPGTRLTVT.